This record covers a single T cell receptor beta chain. Its binding antigen is unknown. The record has no base qualities; no much larger clone is one base away. The time point label corresponds to: cycle 1 day 1 (C1D1), immediately before nivolumab initiation. All trial patients had relapsed after autologous stem cell transplantation, with cohorts A, B and C differing in prior brentuximab vedotin exposure. A total of around 59 patients with relapsed/refractory classical Hodgkin lymphoma made up the trial cohort, and each patient's best overall response was complete response, partial response or progressive disease. Trial patients were treated with single-agent nivolumab in the multi-cohort phase II CheckMate 205 trial. An independent review committee assessed best overall response by applying the 2007 International Working Group response criteria. Trial PBMCs were obtained immediately prior to nivolumab initiation (C1D1) and on therapy at cycle 2 day 1 and cycle 4 day 1. Peripheral blood was collected in 8 mL Vacutainer Cell Preparation Tubes, from which PBMCs were isolated by centrifugation and then cryopreserved.

The Qiagen DNeasy kit was used to extract genomic DNA from unsorted PBMCs and from the negatively selected CD4+ and CD8+ fractions. TCR beta CDR3 regions were subjected to amplification by immunoSEQ multiplex PCR with primers that anneal to V and J segments. A synthetic immune receptor repertoire was used to minimize amplification bias, and remaining bias was computationally removed after sequencing. Per the original workflow: Repertoire diversity was quantified as the Shannon entropy index using custom Python scripts. Unsorted, CD4+ and CD8+ repertoires were examined separately, except in combined analyses, for which CD4+ and CD8+ sequences were merged in silico. Clonal expansion was defined as at least a 2-fold frequency increase after treatment relative to C1D1, with a pseudocount of 0.5 for undetected baseline clones. Clones with 0 or 1 copy at C1D1 were defined as singleton clones, while clones with 2 or more copies were defined as non-singleton clones. Clones expanded in unsorted samples were annotated as CD4+, CD8+ or unknown by matching protein sequences in sorted samples from the same patient. Wilcoxon tests on paired samples were used to test diversity changes from C1D1 to C4D1. The clones in this table, taken by TCRdb from immuneACCESS, are in-frame only. Not every clone is retained; where verified, under half of the shortfall comes from an unresolved V gene, and the cause of the rest is unknown. The D gene and trimming were derived from the DNA, and the V and J assignments and clone size from that table. The sample table records 15,000 or so clones; roughly 66% of these occur just once. About 10% of the sample rests with the top ten.

This entry is derived from a study of PD-1 blockade in classical Hodgkin lymphoma (dated by TCRdb to 2020 to 2021). For the wider study: Nivolumab dosing was 3 mg/kg intravenously every 2 weeks, continuing until either disease progression or unacceptable toxicity. The study used CyTOF and TCR beta sequencing to define a peripheral blood immune signature of response to PD-1 blockade in classical Hodgkin lymphoma. What the work shows at the level of the full study, not this receptor alone: Trial patients achieving complete response had baseline diversity similar to newly diagnosed patients, whereas partial responders and progressors had significantly lower diversity. Baseline TCR diversity was reported to be lower in newly diagnosed patients than in healthy donors and to be lower still in relapsed/refractory patients. Diversity was lower in patients who began nivolumab less than 1 year after ASCT, so these patients were left out of later analyses to avoid confounding by immune reconstitution. Only a single clinical trial cohort was studied, and what caused the repertoire differences, possibly disease activity or prior therapy, remained undefined. By C4D1, a significant rise was seen in CD4+ TCR diversity but not in CD8+ TCR diversity (p=0.0027 vs p=0.16), and the rise was most apparent among complete responders (p=0.02).

CDR1 and CDR2 are read off the germline V gene as SQVTM and ANQGSEA. Taken from cysteine to phenylalanine, the CDR3 has 15 residues. Only the CDR3 DNA stays, 45 bases, in frame from base 1. V gives up 6 bases and J gives up 2 bases, and the segment between their germline ends measures 16 bases. The TCR sequence derives from a human donor with classical Hodgkin lymphoma. This specimen consisted of peripheral blood mononuclear cells (PBMCs), obtained at baseline. Rearrangement joined TRBV29-1 to TRBJ2-2, with the D call tentatively TRBD1 or TRBD2, each fitting 5 bases. The nucleotide sequence is TGCAGCGTCGTCCCGGGGCTGGGAAACACCGGGGAGCTGTTTTTT. Translation gives CSVVPGLGNTGELFF.